These 20 T cell receptor beta chains originate from one sample sequenced in a study of follicular helper T cells after annual influenza vaccination. Here immunoSEQ multiplex PCR was the method, and the copy in TCRdb shows in-frame clones only, minus some. The sample yields 8,500 to 9,000 clones, 75% to 85% seen once. Time point defined: 2015-2016 season, 7 days after influenza vaccination. The sample consisted of CXCR5+ CD38- circulating T follicular helper cells from blood, taken 7 days after influenza vaccination. Subset meaning: circulating Tfh, non-naive CD4+CXCR5+PD-1+ (ICOS+CD38+ or ICOS-CD38-). All receptors come from an adult who received the influenza vaccine.

The chain is built from TRBV30 and TRBJ2-3; 9 bases line up with TRBD2. Germline V gene sequence: CDR1 GTSNPN, CDR2 SVGIG (reference sequence). This CDR3 has 13 amino acids. The trim removed 6 bases at V and 5 bases at J, leaving 6 bases unmatched. Written as DNA, the CDR3 is TGTGCCTGCGCTAGCGGGGACGGAGATACGCAGTATTTT. Residues: CACASGDGDTQYF.

The chain couples TRBV29-1 to TRBJ1-4; 9 bases are a match to TRBD1. The length of the CDR3 is 12 residues. Germline V gene lookup returns CDR1 SQVTM and CDR2 ANQGSEA. V was clipped by 7 bases and J by 8 bases; unmatched bases: 5. DNA for the CDR3: TGCAGCGCCGGGACAGGGAGGGAAAAACTGTTTTTT. It is translated as CSAGTGREKLFF.

The chain joins TRBV9 to TRBJ1-3, with D possibly matching TRBD1 (6 bases). Germline V gene lookup returns CDR1 SGDLS and CDR2 YYNGEE. The CDR3 sequence is 18 residues long. V lost 4 bases, J lost 0 bases, and 20 bases lay in between. The CDR3: CASSPRGGTGSSGNTIYF. The CDR3 DNA follows: TGTGCCAGCAGCCCGAGGGGGGGGACGGGCAGCTCTGGAAACACCATATATTTT.

The V gene is TRBV7-8, the J gene TRBJ1-1; maybe TRBD1 (6 bases). Trimming left V 2 bases short and J 7 bases short, with 17 bases between. Germline lookup yields CDR1 SGHVS and CDR2 FQNEAQ. This CDR3 contains 15 residues. CDR3 in DNA: TGTGCCAGCAGCTTAAATCCGGGGGGCTCTTATGAAGCTTTCTTT. Protein product: CASSLNPGGSYEAFF.

The chain recombines TRBV9 with TRBJ2-7, with 10 bases identical to TRBD2. The CDR3 covers 15 residues. Germline V gene lookup returns CDR1 SGDLS and CDR2 YYNGEE. J gave up 6 bases and V 0 bases, and 6 bases lay outside the gene matches. DNA for the CDR3: TGTGCCAGCAGCGTAGCAGGGACTAGCGAACCCGAGCAGTACTTC. Residues: CASSVAGTSEPEQYF.

The chain carries TRBV7-2 and TRBJ1-6; no reliable D call. This CDR3 spans 12 amino acids. CDR1 is SGHTA and CDR2 is FQGNSA in the germline V gene. The ends were cut back, 5 bases at V and 7 bases at J, with 6 bases in the middle. CDR3 coding DNA: TGTGCCAGCAGCGTCCTGAATTCACCCCTCCACTTT. This codes for CASSVLNSPLHF.

The chain joins TRBV10-2 to TRBJ2-7; maybe TRBD2 (6 bases). The CDR3 runs to 14 residues. The germline V and J ends were trimmed by 6 bases and 0 bases, with 12 bases remaining between them. CDR1 WSHSY and CDR2 SAAADI come from the germline V gene. CDR3 sequence reads: CASSNSGSSYEQYF. The DNA for the CDR3 is TGCGCCAGCAGCAATAGCGGTAGCTCCTACGAGCAGTACTTC.

Points on this clone: At one boundary the junction diverges from the germline segment, which might be a read error. The chain uses TRBV7-3 and TRBJ2-3; 9 positions match TRBD2. Germline CDR1 is SGHTA and CDR2 is FQGTGA. The CDR3 runs 14 residues. This CDR3 reads CASSPGTSKDTQYF. CDR3 DNA sequence: TGTGCCAGCAGCCCTGGGACTAGCAAAGATACGCAGTATTTT.

This rearrangement joins TRBV5-1 to TRBJ1-3; D call uncertain. V lost 4 bases, J lost 0 bases, and 8 bases lay in between. Germline V CDR1 and CDR2: SGHRS, YFSETQ. The CDR3 consists of 14 residues. This chain's CDR3 is CASSPGDSGNTIYF. The CDR3 nucleotides read TGCGCCAGCAGCCCCGGGGACTCTGGAAACACCATATATTTT.

The J gene is TRBJ2-1, the V gene TRBV28; D is possibly TRBD1 (5 bases). The CDR3 totals 17 residues. V was cut by 4 bases and J by 2 bases, with 18 bases left in between. CDR1 is MDHEN and CDR2 is SYDVKM in the germline V gene. For the CDR3, the DNA is TGTGCCAGCAGTTCCCTCCACAGGCGCTTCACCTACAATGAGCAGTTCTTC. It codes for CASSSLHRRFTYNEQFF. The whole variable domain, remainder taken from reference TRBV28 and TRBJ2-1, is DVKVTQSSRYLVKRTGEKVFLECVQDMDHENMFWYRQDPGLGLRLIYFSYDVKMKEKGDIPEGYSVSREKKERFSLILESASTNQTSMYLCASSSLHRRFTYNEQFFGPGTRLTVL.

V usage is TRBV6-5 and J usage is TRBJ2-2; D is unresolved. Trimming pared 2 bases from V and 1 base from J, leaving 11 bases between. Germline V lookup: CDR1 MNHEY, CDR2 SVGAGI. CDR3 length: 16 residues. As DNA, the CDR3 is TGTGCCAGCAGTTACAGTCATACCTTGAACACCGGGGAGCTGTTTTTT. Amino acids: CASSYSHTLNTGELFF.

This clone was seen just once. The J gene is TRBJ2-1, the V gene TRBV10-3; 7 bases align to TRBD1. Germline V gives CDR1 ENHRY, CDR2 SYGVKD. The trim removed 4 bases at V and 8 bases at J, leaving 5 bases unmatched. The length of the CDR3 is 13 residues. CDR3: CAISGRQGDEQFF. CDR3 DNA: TGTGCCATCAGTGGGAGACAGGGCGATGAGCAGTTCTTC.

The rearrangement links TRBV19 to TRBJ1-1, with D tentatively TRBD1 (5 bases). V was pared by 2 bases and J by 2 bases, with 15 bases between. In germline, CDR1 is LNHDA, CDR2 SQIVND (reference sequence). The CDR3 spans 16 residues. CDR3 residues: CASSIIGAGSNTEAFF. The CDR3 DNA follows: TGTGCCAGTAGTATAATAGGTGCAGGGTCCAACACTGAAGCTTTCTTT.

V and J are TRBV6-5 and TRBJ2-7; 8 positions match TRBD2. The CDR3 is made up of 14 amino acids. Germline CDR1 MNHEY, CDR2 SVGAGI. The V and J ends lost 7 bases and 6 bases, in that order; junction bases with no gene match: 11. In nucleotides, the CDR3 is TGTGCCAGCATCTCCCCGGGGGGGGGCGCCGAGCAGTACTTC. Amino acids: CASISPGGGAEQYF.

The chain is built from TRBV7-9 and TRBJ2-7, with 8 bases fitting TRBD1. CDR3 length equals 12 residues. Germline-derived CDR1 and CDR2 are SEHNR and FQNEAQ (reference sequence). V lost 5 bases, J lost 10 bases, and 7 bases stayed unmatched. DNA for the CDR3: TGTGCCAGCAGCCGAGGACAGGGCGAACAGTACTTC. It translates to CASSRGQGEQYF.

The V and J genes are TRBV7-9 and TRBJ1-4; maybe TRBD1 (6 bases). Germline V gene lookup returns CDR1 SEHNR and CDR2 FQNEAQ (reference sequence). V lost 2 bases and J lost 7, with 17 bases in between. The CDR3 sequence is 16 residues long. The CDR3 DNA sequence: TGTGCCAGCAGCTTAATGGGACGGACAGAAGGTGAAAAACTGTTTTTT. This translates into CASSLMGRTEGEKLFF.

This chain uses TRBV28 with TRBJ2-7; 8 positions match TRBD1. This CDR3 region has 14 residues. Trimming cost V 2 bases and J 2 bases; bases outside gene matches: 2. Germline CDR1 is MDHEN and CDR2 is SYDVKM. The CDR3 protein is CASSLQGATYEQYF. The CDR3 bases are TGTGCCAGCAGTTTACAGGGGGCGACCTACGAGCAGTACTTC.

V usage is TRBV19 and J usage is TRBJ1-2; D may be TRBD1 (5 bases). The V end was cut by 7 bases, the J end by 5 bases, with 17 bases between. CDR3 size: 14 residues. CDR1 is LNHDA and CDR2 is SQIVND in the germline V gene (reference sequence). Written as DNA, the CDR3 is TGTGCCAGTACCCCCCAGGTCAAGGGGTATGGCTACACCTTC. It encodes CASTPQVKGYGYTF.

The chain combines TRBV21-1 with TRBJ1-5. TRBV21-1 is assigned pseudogene status. This CDR3 has 14 amino acids. The CDR3 sequence: CASSKGGSNQPQHF. The CDR3 region has the DNA TGTGCCAGCAGCAAAGGGGGGAGCAATCAGCCCCAGCATTTT.

The chain carries TRBV6-1 and TRBJ1-1; no clear D. CDR1 and CDR2 (germline): MNHNS, SASEGT. The CDR3 spans 12 residues. The V gene lost 5 bases and the J gene lost 5 bases, with 9 bases spanning the gap. CDR3 amino acids: CASSLQVTEAFF. The DNA of the CDR3 is TGTGCCAGCAGTCTCCAGGTTACTGAAGCTTTCTTT.